Listed below are T cell receptor beta chains from one sample, sequenced in a study of blood T cell repertoires in COVID-19. The table came from immunoSEQ multiplex PCR; TCRdb's copy has only in-frame clones and leaves some out. Counted here are approximately 260,000 clones, under 90% occurring once; the ten biggest clones make up approximately 2%. The specimen was PBMCs or T cells enriched from blood (not recorded which). Every receptor here comes from a woman aged 60-70 years who had recovered from COVID-19. The CDR3 runs from the conserved cysteine through the conserved F or W. The D gene is left open where the match is weak.

D gene	V gene	J gene	CDR3 DNA	CDR3 protein
-	TRBV19	TRBJ1-4	TGTGCCAGTAGTATCGGGCAGGGAAATGAAAAACTGTTTTTT	CASSIGQGNEKLFF
-	TRBV6-1	TRBJ2-1	TGTGCCAGCAGTGAAGTCCCCTCGGGAGCTTCCTACAATGAGCAGTTCTTC	CASSEVPSGASYNEQFF
-	TRBV28	TRBJ1-2	TGTGCCAGCAGTTTAGGGGGGGGTTATGGCTACACCTTC	CASSLGGGYGYTF
TRBD1	TRBV28	TRBJ1-2	TGTGCCAGCAGTTTAGCCCAGGGGGCATATGGCTACACCTTC	CASSLAQGAYGYTF
TRBD2	TRBV15	TRBJ2-7	TGTGCCACCAGCAGAGATCTAGCGGGAGCTCAGCAGTACTTC	CATSRDLAGAQQYF
TRBD2	TRBV5-5	TRBJ2-3	TGTGCCAGCAGCTTGTTCCCCGCTAGCGGGGTCACAGATACGCAGTATTTT	CASSLFPASGVTDTQYF
-	TRBV13	TRBJ1-1	TGTGCCATCCGGAGGGGAATGAACACTGAAGCTTTCTTT	CAIRRGMNTEAFF
TRBD1	TRBV2	TRBJ1-1	TGTGCCAGCAGTGAAGTGGGACAGGCCGGGGGAACTGAAGCTTTCTTT	CASSEVGQAGGTEAFF
-	TRBV27	TRBJ1-6	TGTGCCAGCAGTTTATTCGGTTCACCCCTCCACTTT	CASSLFGSPLHF
-	TRBV30	TRBJ1-4	TGTGCCTGGAGTCGGTTGAGTGAAAAACTGTTTTTT	CAWSRLSEKLFF
-	TRBV9	TRBJ2-3	TGTGCCAGCAGCGTAACCCCCCCGGGGGCGGGGGCAGATACGCAGTATTTT	CASSVTPPGAGADTQYF